This T cell receptor beta chain was found in a study of CD8+CD57+ T cells in acquired aplastic anemia. General study points: The CD8+ Simpson's diversity of patients and controls was not significantly different. Sharing between patients and controls was observed for about 27 CD8+ CDR3 sequences.

About this clonotype: The target antigen is unknown.

CD8+CD57+ cell expansion, shown by flow cytometry, had occurred in the patients selected for sequencing. There were no patients without severe acquired aplastic anemia. The study sampled blood from patients who had received no therapy. Germline V gene data show CDR1 as SGHVS and CDR2 as FQNEAQ. V trimming: 0 bases; J trimming: 12 bases; junction bases outside the gene matches: 11. The CDR3 runs 16 residues. TCR beta VDJ combinations and CDR3 sequences were profiled from genomic DNA. Via MiXCR, TCRdb re-called the reads, giving one row per CDR3 protein. Counted here are 270,000 or so distinct CDR3 sequences, approximately 79% occurring once; the ten biggest clones make up approximately 42%.

The receptor comes from a human donor with aplastic anemia. This rearrangement joins TRBV7-8 to TRBJ2-6; 7 positions agree with TRBD1. Specimen: sorted CD4+, CD8+, or CD8+CD57+ T cells (not recorded which) from PBMCs. The CDR3 spells CASSLAPNEGALVLTF. The CDR3 coding sequence is TGTGCCAGCAGCTTAGCGCCAAACGAGGGGGCCCTCGTCCTGACTTTC.